This T cell receptor beta chain was retrieved from a study of T-cell memory formation after mild COVID-19. Study-level background: Largely donor-specific TCR clusters were found. Points from the study as a whole: The study found balanced CD4/CD8 in clones contracting day 15 to 85 and a CD4+ lean in later expanders.

Per the germline V gene, CDR1 is ENHRY and CDR2 is SYGVKD. V trimming: 3 bases; J trimming: 4 bases; junction bases outside the gene matches: 6. This CDR3 has 16 amino acids. 5'RACE, which relied on constant-segment primers, yielded TCR alpha and TCR beta cDNA libraries carrying sample barcodes and UMIs. MiXCR was run by TCRdb on the 5' RACE reads, yielding one entry per CDR3 protein. The sample yields about 610,000 distinct CDR3 sequences, around 16% seen once. This clonotype was counted between two and nine times. Its antigen is undetermined. Material: PBMCs or a T cell subset sorted from them (not recorded which). This receptor was identified in an adult woman who had mild COVID-19 (a few samples of this study predate the infection). Cell type and time point are not known. This chain links TRBV10-3 with TRBJ2-1; 10 bases fit TRBD2. The CDR3 DNA is TGTGCCATCAGTGAAGAGTGGGGACTAGCGTACAATGAGCAGTTCTTC. Translating gives CAISEEWGLAYNEQFF.